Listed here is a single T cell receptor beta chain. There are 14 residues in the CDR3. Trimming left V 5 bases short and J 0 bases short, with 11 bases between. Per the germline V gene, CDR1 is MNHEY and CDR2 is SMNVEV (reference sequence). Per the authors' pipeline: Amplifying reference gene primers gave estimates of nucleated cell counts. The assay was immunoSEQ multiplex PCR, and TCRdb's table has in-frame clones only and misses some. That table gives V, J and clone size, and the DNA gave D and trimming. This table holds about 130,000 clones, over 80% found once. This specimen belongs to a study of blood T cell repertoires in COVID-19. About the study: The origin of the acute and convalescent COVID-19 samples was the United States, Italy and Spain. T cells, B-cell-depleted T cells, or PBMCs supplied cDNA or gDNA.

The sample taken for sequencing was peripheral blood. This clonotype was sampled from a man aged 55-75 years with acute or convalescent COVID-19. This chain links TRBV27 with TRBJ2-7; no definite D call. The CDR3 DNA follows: TGTGCCAGCAGTCCTACTTCCCTCTCCTACGAGCAGTACTTC. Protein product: CASSPTSLSYEQYF.